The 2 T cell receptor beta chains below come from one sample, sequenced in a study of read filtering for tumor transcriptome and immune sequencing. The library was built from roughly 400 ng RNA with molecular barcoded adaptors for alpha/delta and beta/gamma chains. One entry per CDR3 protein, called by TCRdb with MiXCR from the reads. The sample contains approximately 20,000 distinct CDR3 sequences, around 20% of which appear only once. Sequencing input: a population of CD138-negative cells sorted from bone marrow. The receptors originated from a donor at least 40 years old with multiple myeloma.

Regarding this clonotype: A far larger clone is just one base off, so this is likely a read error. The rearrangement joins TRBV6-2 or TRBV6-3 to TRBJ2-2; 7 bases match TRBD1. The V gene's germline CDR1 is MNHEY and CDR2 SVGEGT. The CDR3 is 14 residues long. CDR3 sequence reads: CACSTGQDTGELFF. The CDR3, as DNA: TGTGCCTGCAGTACCGGACAGGACACCGGGGAGCTGTTTTTT.

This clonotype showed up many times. As DNA, the CDR3 is TGCAGCGTTGAATCAGGGGGGAGACTGTTTTTT. Its translation is CSVESGGRLFF. The gene calls are TRBV29-1 and TRBJ1-4; 7 bases fit TRBD1. CDR3 length equals 11 residues. Per germline, CDR1 SQVTM and CDR2 ANQGSEA. The trim removed 2 bases at V and 13 bases at J, leaving 4 bases unmatched.